The present entry profiles one T cell receptor beta chain with its context. What it binds is not known. This entry belongs to a study of a mutant IDH1 vaccine in newly diagnosed glioma. In the study overall: An approximately 62% male, around 40% female split and a mean age of approximately 38 years characterized treated patients. Patients previously underwent radiotherapy, temozolomide, or both, and most underwent both. General observations from the study: The authors found pseudoprogression apparently unrelated to changes in top peripheral T cell clonotypes.

As to time point: baseline, week 1 (first vaccination visit). Described treatment: pre-vaccination baseline after standard-of-care therapy. There were new WHO grade 3 or 4 astrocytomas in the donors, and these were IDH1-mutant and ATRX-lost. Sequenced by immunoSEQ multiplex PCR; TCRdb stores in-frame clones only, minus some. The sample lists over 75,000 clones; 70% to 90% were seen once. The CDR3 has 16 amino acids. Trimming left V 1 base short and J 5 bases short, with 17 bases between. Germline V gene lookup returns CDR1 SGHAT and CDR2 FQNNGV. The V and J genes are TRBV11-2 and TRBJ2-5; D may be TRBD1 or TRBD2 (5 bases each). This sequence originates from a woman between 45 and 65 years old with glioma. Sample: PBMCs, taken from a glioma patient treated with radiotherapy, temozolomide or both. CDR3 nucleotides: TGTGCCAGCAGCTTAGGAGGGGCCGACATCTGGGAGACCCAGTACTTC. Its protein is CASSLGGADIWETQYF.